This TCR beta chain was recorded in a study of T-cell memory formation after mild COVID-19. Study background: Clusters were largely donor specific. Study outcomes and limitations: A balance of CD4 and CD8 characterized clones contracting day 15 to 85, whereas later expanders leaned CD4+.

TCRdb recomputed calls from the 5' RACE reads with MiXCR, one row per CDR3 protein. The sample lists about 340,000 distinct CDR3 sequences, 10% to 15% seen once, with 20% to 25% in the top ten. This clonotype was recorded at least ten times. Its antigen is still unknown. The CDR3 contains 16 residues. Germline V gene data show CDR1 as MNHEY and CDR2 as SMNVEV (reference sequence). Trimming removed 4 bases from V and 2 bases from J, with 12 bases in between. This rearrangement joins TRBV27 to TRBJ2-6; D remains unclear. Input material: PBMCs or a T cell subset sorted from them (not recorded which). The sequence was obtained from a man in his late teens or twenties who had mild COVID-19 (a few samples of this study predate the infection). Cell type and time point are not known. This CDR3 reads CASSYQTVPGANVLTF. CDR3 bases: TGTGCCAGCAGTTACCAGACCGTCCCTGGGGCCAACGTCCTGACTTTC.